The 8 T cell receptor beta chains below were found in one sample sequenced in a study of cytomegalovirus exposure and HLA in healthy donors. Clones were read by immunoSEQ multiplex PCR, and TCRdb kept only the in-frame ones, dropping some. The sample includes about 120,000 clones, more than 85% of them seen just once. Sequenced material: PBMCs. The receptors were gathered from a man younger than 35 in good health and CMV-seropositive.

The chain combines TRBV7-2 with TRBJ2-7; possible D gene TRBD2, 6 bases. The CDR3 consists of 15 residues. The V gene's germline CDR1 is SGHTA and CDR2 FQGNSA. V dropped 5 bases and J dropped 3 bases, with 17 bases sitting between them. CDR3 in amino acids: CASSQRGDLSYEQYF. In DNA form, the CDR3 reads TGTGCCAGCAGCCAGCGCGGGGATCTTAGCTACGAGCAGTACTTC. Drawing the rest from reference TRBV7-2 and TRBJ2-7, the complete variable domain is GAGVSQSPSNKVTEKGKDVELRCDPISGHTALYWYRQSLGQGLEFLIYFQGNSAPDKSGLPSDRFSAERTGGSVSTLTIQRTQQEDSAVYLCASSQRGDLSYEQYFGPGTRLTVT.

The rearrangement uses TRBV6-6 and TRBJ1-2; 8 bases map to TRBD1. Germline values: CDR1 MNHNY, CDR2 SVGAGI (reference sequence). With 5 bases clipped from V and 7 bases from J, the junction kept 9 bases outside the gene matches. The CDR3 contains 14 residues. The CDR3 is CASSPGDRGAGYTF. CDR3 bases: TGTGCCAGCAGTCCCGGAGACAGGGGCGCTGGCTACACCTTC.

The chain combines TRBV29-1 with TRBJ2-2; D is possibly TRBD1 (5 bases). The CDR3 loop spans 14 amino acids. Trimming cost V 7 bases and J 5 bases, with 17 bases left between them. Per the germline V gene, CDR1 is SQVTM and CDR2 is ANQGSEA. The CDR3 region has the DNA TGCAGCGCCCTGGGTGGGGCACGGACCGGGGAGCTGTTTTTT. Translation gives CSALGGARTGELFF.

This clone appeared once. J is TRBJ2-5 and V is TRBV5-6; 9 bases align to TRBD1. This CDR3 region has 17 residues. The ends lost 3 bases at V and 0 bases at J; junction bases unmatched: 9. CDR1 and CDR2 (germline): SGHDT, YYEEEE. CDR3 sequence: CASSSRATGGNQETQYF. CDR3 DNA sequence: TGTGCCAGCAGCTCGCGGGCGACAGGGGGTAACCAAGAGACCCAGTACTTC. Together with reference TRBV5-6 and TRBJ2-5, the CDR3 gives the full variable domain: DAGVTQSPTHLIKTRGQQVTLRCSPKSGHDTVSWYQQALGQGPQFIFQYYEEEERQRGNFPDRFSGHQFPNYSSELNVNALLLGDSALYLCASSSRATGGNQETQYFGPGTRLLVL.

The chain combines TRBV6-1 with TRBJ1-2; no clear D. This CDR3 is 16 amino acids long. CDR1 and CDR2 from the germline V gene are MNHNS and SASEGT. Trimming removed 4 bases from V and 0 bases from J, with 15 bases in between. This CDR3 reads CASSAGGLSTNYGYTF. In DNA form, the CDR3 reads TGTGCCAGCAGTGCCGGAGGACTCTCTACTAACTATGGCTACACCTTC.

In regard to this clone: Germline is not matched at one junction end, which may reflect a read error. CDR3 loop: CASTEVEDTEAFF. The CDR3 region has the DNA TGTGCCAGCACTGAAGTGGAGGACACTGAAGCTTTCTTT. The chain carries TRBV2 and TRBJ1-1; D is undetermined. CDR1 SNHLY and CDR2 FYNNEI come from the germline V gene. The CDR3 has 13 residues.

V gene TRBV18 combines with J gene TRBJ2-1, with 11 positions matching TRBD1. CDR1 is KGHSH, CDR2 LQKENI, per germline. This CDR3 has 15 residues. The V and J ends lost 6 bases and 5 bases, in that order; junction bases with no gene match: 6. The CDR3 here is CASSPGTGGHNEQFF. CDR3 nucleotides: TGTGCCAGCTCGCCCGGGACAGGGGGACACAATGAGCAGTTCTTC.

This clone was seen a few times. The chain is built from TRBV18 and TRBJ1-2, with D possibly matching TRBD1 (6 bases). The CDR3 has 17 amino acids. Germline V gives CDR1 KGHSH, CDR2 LQKENI. The ends were cut back, 3 bases at V and 4 bases at J, with 21 bases in the middle. CDR3 residues: CASSPPGGGARGYGYTF. The DNA of the CDR3 is TGTGCCAGCTCACCCCCCGGTGGGGGGGCGCGCGGCTATGGCTACACCTTC.